The present entry profiles one TCR beta chain with its context. Its specificity is unknown. This may be a read error, as it is one base from a much larger clone. General observations from the study: The larger cohort examined one V-J beta rearrangement, not whole repertoires. Tumor-infiltrating Treg TCR alpha and beta sequences overlapped most with tumor naive CD4+ T cells, then blood naive.

Germline CDR1 and CDR2: DFQATT and SNEGSKA (reference sequence). The V and J ends lost 6 bases and 6 bases, in that order; junction bases with no gene match: 17. This CDR3 has 15 amino acids. Constant-region reverse primers amplified full-length variable regions, followed by semi-nested Nested Universal Primer A PCR. Each CDR3 protein gets one entry after TCRdb re-called the 5' RACE reads with MiXCR. Found here are some 62,000 distinct CDR3 sequences, under 25% of them singletons; the top ten hold 2.5% to 3.5%. Material: memory CD4+ T cells sorted from a lymph node. Sample subset: memory CD4+ T cells, CD4+CD45RO+CD25-. V and J are TRBV20-1 and TRBJ2-7; 7 nucleotides agree with TRBD2. The TCR was taken from a female donor with breast cancer. In DNA form, the CDR3 reads TGCAGTGCCGGACCTAGCGGATGGAGTATTAGCGAGCAGTACTTC. Encoded protein: CSAGPSGWSISEQYF.